Described below is a single TCR beta chain sequence and its context. The target antigen is unknown. This sample is part of a study of immune cell composition in non-small cell lung cancer. The method was immunoSEQ multiplex PCR; TCRdb's version includes in-frame clones alone and lacks a portion of them. Of fewer than 1,500 clones detected, 88% appear once; the ten largest clones hold 4%. Study-level results: About 80% of squamous and 33% of adenocarcinoma cases had tumour-associated clones >0.5%. Adenocarcinomas with higher top tumour-associated clone frequency had more reactive TILs. Lung adenocarcinomas had lower top 10 clone scores and clonality than squamous tumours.

V gave up 4 bases and J gave up 1 base; unmatched junction bases: 9. In germline, CDR1 is SGHDT, CDR2 YYEEEE. This CDR3 has 18 amino acids. The chain joins TRBV5-6 to TRBJ1-6; 9 bases are a match to TRBD1. The sequencing sample was made of lung tumor tissue. This sequence originates from a human donor with non-small cell lung cancer. CDR3 nucleotides: TGTGCCAGCAGCCCCAATTCAGACAGGGGGTCCTATAATTCACCCCTCCACTTT. It yields the protein CASSPNSDRGSYNSPLHF.